Described below is a single T cell receptor (beta chain) sequence and its context. Its antigen is still unknown. Nothing much larger sits one base from this clone, and base qualities are not available. Sequences DFQATT (CDR1) and SNEGSKA (CDR2) are obtained from the germline V gene (reference sequence). Reading from cysteine to phenylalanine, the CDR3 counts 16 amino acids. The only DNA kept is the CDR3, 48 bases in frame from the first base. Trimming costs V 0 bases and J 5 bases, and their ends lie 14 bases apart. The data originate from a study of T cells in Graves' hyperthyroidism and ophthalmopathy (dated by TCRdb to between 2017 and 2020). About the full investigation: Peripheral blood samples were taken at the time of initial diagnosis, prior to any treatment. To identify TCR V-J signatures that set the groups apart, the researchers used a discovery cohort of 100 patients, made up of 40 to 45 with Graves' ophthalmopathy and about 60 with stable Graves' hyperthyroidism. Prospective prediction of ophthalmopathy was tested in an independent validation cohort of fewer than 20 hyperthyroidism patients and 15 to 17 patients who later progressed to ophthalmopathy. The 100 or so discovery patients were randomly split 7:3 into training and test sets. The study also compared thyroid tissue and blood T-cell repertoires from more than five Graves' hyperthyroidism patients. After sampling, hyperthyroidism patients received methimazole starting at 30 mg daily, and ophthalmopathy patients received high-dose intravenous methylprednisolone. The paper describes TCR Vbeta CDR3 sequencing of 120 to 150 peripheral blood samples, made up of 43 ophthalmopathy patients, 70 to 75 hyperthyroidism patients and roughly 17 progressor patients.

Beyond this particular receptor, the publication reports: In validation, the model predicted progression to ophthalmopathy a median of roughly 6.2 months before onset, with about 70% sensitivity and roughly 73% specificity. A model built on a 13 V-J signature distinguished ophthalmopathy from stable hyperthyroidism, reaching over 85% sensitivity and around 81% specificity in cross-validation and 80%/75% in testing. Sample size was not statistically predetermined, and investigators were not blinded to group allocation. Blood samples also contained most of the expanded thyroid clonotypes (frequency above 0.001), which suggests that blood repertoires may reflect thyroid immune responses.

A patient counted as having stable Graves' hyperthyroidism if no progression to ophthalmopathy occurred over 18 months of follow-up. Hyperthyroidism patients were newly diagnosed, with disease duration under 2 months, and aged 18 to 65 years. Patients with uncontrolled infections, other autoimmune diseases, pregnancy or lactation were excluded. Clinical symptoms, serum thyroxine and TRAb, thyroid ultrasound, and orbital computed tomography formed the basis for the diagnoses. PBMCs were isolated from about 9.2 ml of fresh peripheral blood by Ficoll-Paque density gradient centrifugation. Total RNA was extracted using Trizol reagent, and RNA quality was assessed on an Agilent 2100 Bioanalyzer. The TCR beta CDR3 regions were amplified from RNA transcripts. For the first round of RT-PCR on the TCR CDR3, the HTBI primer set was used together with the Qiagen OneStep RT-PCR kit. Libraries were constructed in a second round of multiplex PCR, after which size selection and purification were performed. The libraries were sequenced on an Illumina HiSeq2000 using paired-end 100 bp reads. On the study's bioinformatics: SOAPnuke was used to process the raw data, removing reads that contained adapters or uncalled bases, had a mean Phred below 15, or lacked an exact match to the constant primer or identifier. High-quality paired reads were merged with COPE v1.2.5, and unique nucleotide sequences were defined as clonotypes. Clonotypes were aligned to IMGT TRBV, TRBD and TRBJ reference segments using MiTCR v1.1. The analysis included only V-J combinations with a frequency above 0.0001, which together covered 99% to 99.2% of the repertoires. A TCS score was defined as the ratio of F50 (clonal expansion) to E x V (chaos), with BLOSUM62-based TCRdist applied between CDR3 peptides within each V-J. Welch's t-statistics and random forest reduced around 550 V-J features to about 12, which were used in a naive Bayes classifier (R e1071). The public reads were run again by TCRdb, first through fastp at Q25 and then through MiXCR, and only productive beta chains were kept. A single entry per CDR3 protein holds the most common genes and DNA from its merged rows. TCRdb's processing, not the study's, gives the V and J calls here. The sample table records about 700,000 distinct CDR3 sequences; about 14% of these occur just once. Around 9.6% of the sample goes to the ten largest clones.

The receptor chain draws on TRBV20-1 and TRBJ1-6; no D gene can be assigned with confidence. Sequencing was performed on blood. The source is a woman under 30 with Graves' hyperthyroidism. Read as DNA, the sequence is TGCAGTGCTAGAGATTTCGGTGGAGGGAATAATTCACCCCTCCACTTT. This sequence encodes CSARDFGGGNNSPLHF.